The T cell receptor beta chain under discussion was sequenced for a study of cytomegalovirus exposure and HLA in healthy donors. Both 60 Vbeta primers and 13 Jbeta primers went into the PCR. As originally analysed: Unique TCR beta chains numbered approximately 80 million in a later analysis, with roughly 9.9 million shared. The method was immunoSEQ multiplex PCR; TCRdb's version includes in-frame clones alone and lacks a portion of them. That table supplies the V and J calls and clone size; D and trimming were determined from the DNA. The sample has roughly 200,000 clones; about 10% are singletons. General observations from the study: Usually a TCR sequence was rare, but some public TCRs were found in many donors.

This clone has only a few counts. Antigen specificity is unknown. The CDR3 has 15 amino acids. CDR1 is SNHLY and CDR2 is FYNNEI in the germline V gene. The ends were cut back, 4 bases at V and 9 bases at J, with 21 bases in the middle. This TCR came from a woman younger than 45 in good health and CMV-seropositive. V gene TRBV2 combines with J gene TRBJ1-2; possible D gene TRBD1, 6 bases. Sequences were obtained from PBMCs. The CDR3 loop is CASSGRGALGKSYTF. The CDR3 DNA sequence: TGTGCCAGCAGTGGACGGGGGGCTCTAGGCAAGAGCTACACCTTC.